The entry that follows covers one T cell receptor (beta chain) sequence. TCRdb itself ran the RT-PCR reads through MiXCR, one entry per CDR3 protein. The data show 550,000 to 750,000 distinct CDR3 sequences, around 14% seen once. Per the germline V gene, CDR1 is MNHEY and CDR2 is SMNVEV (reference sequence). CDR3 length: 12 amino acids. The V end lost 5 bases, the J end lost 13 bases, and 12 bases lay between the germline ends. Source material: memory CD4+ T cells from blood. The sequence was obtained from a female donor in good health, serving as a healthy control. The chain recombines TRBV27 with TRBJ1-6, with TRBD1 as a possible D gene (5 bases). The CDR3 reads CASSLQGLPLHF. CDR3 coding DNA: TGTGCCAGCAGTCTGCAGGGTCTGCCCCTCCACTTT.